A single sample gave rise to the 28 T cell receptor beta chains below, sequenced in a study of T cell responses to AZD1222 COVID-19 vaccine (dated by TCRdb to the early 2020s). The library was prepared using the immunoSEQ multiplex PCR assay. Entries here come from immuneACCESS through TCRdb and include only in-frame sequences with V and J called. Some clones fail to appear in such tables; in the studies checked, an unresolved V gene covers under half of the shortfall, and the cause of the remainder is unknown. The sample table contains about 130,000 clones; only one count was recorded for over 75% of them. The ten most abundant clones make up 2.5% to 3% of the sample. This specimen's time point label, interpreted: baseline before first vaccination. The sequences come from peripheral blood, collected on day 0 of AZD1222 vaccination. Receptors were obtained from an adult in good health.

CDR3 sequence: CATWTEQETQYF. Written as DNA, the CDR3 is TGCGCCACCTGGACAGAACAAGAGACCCAGTACTTC. The genes are TRBV10-2 and TRBJ2-5; D is possibly TRBD1 (6 bases). The CDR3 totals 12 residues. Germline loops: CDR1 WSHSY, CDR2 SAAADI. Trimming stripped 10 bases from V and 2 bases from J, with 11 bases between.

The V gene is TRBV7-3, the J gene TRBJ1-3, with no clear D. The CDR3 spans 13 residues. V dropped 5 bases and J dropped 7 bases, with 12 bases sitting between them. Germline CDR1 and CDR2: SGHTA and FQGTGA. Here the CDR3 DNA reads TGTGCCAGCAGCGCGCCCAACGGGAACACCATATATTTT. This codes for CASSAPNGNTIYF.

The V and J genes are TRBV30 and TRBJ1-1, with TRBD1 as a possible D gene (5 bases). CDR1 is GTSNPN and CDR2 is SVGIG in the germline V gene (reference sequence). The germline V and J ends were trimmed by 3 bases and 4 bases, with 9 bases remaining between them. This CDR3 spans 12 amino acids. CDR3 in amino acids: CAWSGGTTEAFF. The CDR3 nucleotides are TGTGCCTGGAGCGGGGGAACCACTGAAGCTTTCTTT.

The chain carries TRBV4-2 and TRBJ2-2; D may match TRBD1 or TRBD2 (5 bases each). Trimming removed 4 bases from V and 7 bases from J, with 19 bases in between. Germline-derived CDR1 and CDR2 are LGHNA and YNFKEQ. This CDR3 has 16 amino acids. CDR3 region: CASSRGATPRDGELFF. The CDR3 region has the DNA TGTGCCAGCAGCCGAGGGGCGACCCCCAGGGACGGGGAGCTGTTTTTT.

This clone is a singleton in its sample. This CDR3 is CASSLNVNNEQFF. The CDR3 nucleotides read TGCGCCAGCAGCTTGAACGTAAACAATGAGCAGTTCTTC. The V gene is TRBV5-1, the J gene TRBJ2-1; D is undetermined. The V gene's germline CDR1 is SGHRS and CDR2 YFSETQ. CDR3 length equals 13 residues. With 1 base removed from V and 5 bases from J, the gap between germline ends came to 7 bases. The whole variable domain, remainder taken from reference TRBV5-1 and TRBJ2-1, is KAGVTQTPRYLIKTRGQQVTLSCSPISGHRSVSWYQQTPGQGLQFLFEYFSETQRNKGNFPGRFSGRQFSNSRSEMNVSTLELGDSALYLCASSLNVNNEQFFGPGTRLTVL.

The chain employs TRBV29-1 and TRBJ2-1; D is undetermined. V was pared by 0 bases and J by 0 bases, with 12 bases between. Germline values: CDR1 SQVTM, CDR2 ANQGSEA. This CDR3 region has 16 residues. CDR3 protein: CSVEDPERHSYNEQFF. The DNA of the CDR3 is TGCAGCGTTGAAGATCCAGAGCGTCACTCCTACAATGAGCAGTTCTTC.

DNA of the CDR3: TGTGCCTGGAGTGTAGGCCTAGCGGGTTCCTACGAGCAGTACTTC. Translating it yields CAWSVGLAGSYEQYF. The V gene is TRBV30, the J gene TRBJ2-7; 8 bases line up with TRBD2. Germline assignment: CDR1 GTSNPN and CDR2 SVGIG (reference sequence). This CDR3 region has 15 residues. Trimming took 0 bases from V and 1 from J; bases not matched to a gene: 5.

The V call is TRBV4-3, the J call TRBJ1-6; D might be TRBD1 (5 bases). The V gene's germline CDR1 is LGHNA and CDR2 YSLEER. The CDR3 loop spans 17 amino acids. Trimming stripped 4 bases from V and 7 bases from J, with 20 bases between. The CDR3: CASSRTWGGFRNSPLHF. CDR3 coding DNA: TGCGCCAGCAGCCGGACTTGGGGCGGCTTTCGCAATTCACCCCTCCACTTT.

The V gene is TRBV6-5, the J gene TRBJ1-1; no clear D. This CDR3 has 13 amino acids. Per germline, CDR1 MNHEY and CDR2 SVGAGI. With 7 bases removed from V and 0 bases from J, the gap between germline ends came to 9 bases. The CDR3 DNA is TGTGCCAGCAAGGGTTCGGTGAACACTGAAGCTTTCTTT. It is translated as CASKGSVNTEAFF.

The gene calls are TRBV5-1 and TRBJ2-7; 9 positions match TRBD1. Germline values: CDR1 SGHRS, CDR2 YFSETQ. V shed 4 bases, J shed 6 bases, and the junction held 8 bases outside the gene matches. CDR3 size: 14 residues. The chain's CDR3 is CASSTRQGVSEQYF. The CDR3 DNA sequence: TGCGCCAGCAGCACTAGACAGGGGGTAAGCGAGCAGTACTTC.

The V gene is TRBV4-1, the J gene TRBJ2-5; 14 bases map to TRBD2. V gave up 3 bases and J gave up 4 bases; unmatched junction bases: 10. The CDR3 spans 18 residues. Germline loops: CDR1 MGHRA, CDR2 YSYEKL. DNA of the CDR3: TGCGCCAGCAGCCACCCCGGGACTAGCGGGAGTATTATAGAGACCCAGTACTTC. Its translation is CASSHPGTSGSIIETQYF.

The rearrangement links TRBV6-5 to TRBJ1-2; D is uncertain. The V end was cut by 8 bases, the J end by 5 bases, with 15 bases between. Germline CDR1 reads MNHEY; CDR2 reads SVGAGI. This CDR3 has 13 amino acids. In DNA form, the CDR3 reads TGTGCCAGCCTAGATACCGGTTCGTATGGCTACACCTTC. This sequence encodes CASLDTGSYGYTF.

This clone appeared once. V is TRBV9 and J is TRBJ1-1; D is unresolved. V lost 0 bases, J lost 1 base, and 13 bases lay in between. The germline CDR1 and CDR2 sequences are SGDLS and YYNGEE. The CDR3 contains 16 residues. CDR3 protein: CASSVATGMGNTEAFF. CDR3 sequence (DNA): TGTGCCAGCAGCGTAGCTACGGGAATGGGGAACACTGAAGCTTTCTTT.

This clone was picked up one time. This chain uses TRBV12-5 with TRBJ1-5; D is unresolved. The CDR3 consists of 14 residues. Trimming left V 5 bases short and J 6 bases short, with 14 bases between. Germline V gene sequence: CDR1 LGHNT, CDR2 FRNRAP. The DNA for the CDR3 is TGTGCTAGTGGTCCGTGGGAGGGAGGTCAGCCCCAGCATTTT. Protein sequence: CASGPWEGGQPQHF.

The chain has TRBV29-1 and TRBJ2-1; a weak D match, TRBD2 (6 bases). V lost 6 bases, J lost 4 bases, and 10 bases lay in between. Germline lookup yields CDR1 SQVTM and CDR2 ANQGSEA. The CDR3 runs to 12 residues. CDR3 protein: CSVGDSYNEQFF. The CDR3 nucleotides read TGCAGCGTGGGGGACTCTTACAATGAGCAGTTCTTC.

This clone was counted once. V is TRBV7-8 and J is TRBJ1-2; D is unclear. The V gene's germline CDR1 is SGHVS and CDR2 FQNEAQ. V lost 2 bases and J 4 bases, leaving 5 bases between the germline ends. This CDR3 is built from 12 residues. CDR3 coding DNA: TGTGCCAGCAGCTTATACAGCTATGGCTACACCTTC. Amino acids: CASSLYSYGYTF. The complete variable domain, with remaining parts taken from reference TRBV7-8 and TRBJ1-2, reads GAGVSQSPRYKVAKRGQDVALRCDPISGHVSLFWYQQALGQGPEFLTYFQNEAQLDKSGLPSDRFFAERPEGSVSTLKIQRTQQEDSAVYLCASSLYSYGYTFGSGTRLTVV.

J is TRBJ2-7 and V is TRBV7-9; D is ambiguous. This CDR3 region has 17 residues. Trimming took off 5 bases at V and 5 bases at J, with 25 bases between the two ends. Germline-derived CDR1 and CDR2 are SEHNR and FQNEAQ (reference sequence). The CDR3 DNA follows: TGTGCCAGCAGCCCCAGCCCCCTCAGTCAGAGACTCGACGAGCAGTACTTC. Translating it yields CASSPSPLSQRLDEQYF.

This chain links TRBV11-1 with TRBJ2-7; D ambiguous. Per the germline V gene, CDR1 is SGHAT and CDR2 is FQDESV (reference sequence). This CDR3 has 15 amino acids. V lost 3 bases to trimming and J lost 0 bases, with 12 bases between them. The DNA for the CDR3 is TGTGCCAGCAGCTTTGGACCGGGCCTCTCCTACGAGCAGTACTTC. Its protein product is CASSFGPGLSYEQYF.

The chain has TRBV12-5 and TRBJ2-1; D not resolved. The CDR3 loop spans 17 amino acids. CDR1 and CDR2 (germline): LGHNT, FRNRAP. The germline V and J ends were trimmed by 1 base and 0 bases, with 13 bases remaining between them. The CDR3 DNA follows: TGTGCTAGTGGTTTGGGTAGCACCCCGAGCTCCTACAATGAGCAGTTCTTC. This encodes CASGLGSTPSSYNEQFF.

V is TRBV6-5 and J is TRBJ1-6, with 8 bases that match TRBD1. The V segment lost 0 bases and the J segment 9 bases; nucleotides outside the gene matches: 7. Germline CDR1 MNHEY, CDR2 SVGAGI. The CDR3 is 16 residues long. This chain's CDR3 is CASSYSPQGAGSPLHF. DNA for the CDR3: TGTGCCAGCAGTTACTCTCCCCAGGGGGCCGGTTCACCCCTCCACTTT.

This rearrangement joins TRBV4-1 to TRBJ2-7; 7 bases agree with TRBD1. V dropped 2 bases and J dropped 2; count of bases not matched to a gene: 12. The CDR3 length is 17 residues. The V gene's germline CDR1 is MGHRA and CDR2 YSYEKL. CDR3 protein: CASSQRSVGTATYEQYF. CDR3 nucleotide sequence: TGCGCCAGCAGCCAAAGATCCGTTGGGACAGCGACCTACGAGCAGTACTTC.

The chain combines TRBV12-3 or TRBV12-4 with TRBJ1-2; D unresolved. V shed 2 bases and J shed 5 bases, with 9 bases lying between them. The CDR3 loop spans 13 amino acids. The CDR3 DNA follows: TGTGCCAGCAGTTTAAAGGGCAGGTATGGCTACACCTTC. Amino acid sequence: CASSLKGRYGYTF.

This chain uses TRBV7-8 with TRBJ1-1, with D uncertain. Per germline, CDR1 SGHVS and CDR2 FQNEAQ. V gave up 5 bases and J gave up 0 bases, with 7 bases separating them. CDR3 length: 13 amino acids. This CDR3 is CASSADLNTEAFF. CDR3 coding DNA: TGTGCCAGCAGCGCCGACCTGAACACTGAAGCTTTCTTT.

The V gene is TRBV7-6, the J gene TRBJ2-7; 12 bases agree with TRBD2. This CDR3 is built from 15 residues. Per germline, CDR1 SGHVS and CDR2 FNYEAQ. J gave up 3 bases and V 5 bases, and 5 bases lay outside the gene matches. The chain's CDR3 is CASSILAGGYYEQYF. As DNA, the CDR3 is TGTGCCAGCAGCATACTAGCGGGAGGATACTACGAGCAGTACTTC.

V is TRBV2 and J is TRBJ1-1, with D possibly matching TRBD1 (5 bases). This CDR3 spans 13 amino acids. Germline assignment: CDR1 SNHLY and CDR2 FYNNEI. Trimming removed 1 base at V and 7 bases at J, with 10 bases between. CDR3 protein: CASSEVGAREAFF. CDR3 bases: TGTGCCAGCAGTGAAGTCGGGGCCCGTGAAGCTTTCTTT.

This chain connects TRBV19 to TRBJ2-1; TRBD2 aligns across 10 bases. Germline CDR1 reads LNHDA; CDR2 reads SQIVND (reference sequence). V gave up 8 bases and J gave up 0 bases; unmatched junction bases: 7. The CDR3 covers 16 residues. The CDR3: CASGQIAGGSYNEQFF. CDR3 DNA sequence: TGTGCCAGTGGCCAAATAGCGGGAGGCTCCTACAATGAGCAGTTCTTC.

The CDR3 loop is CASSPVDSTYEQYF. The CDR3 bases are TGTGCCAGCTCACCAGTCGACAGCACCTACGAGCAGTACTTC. This sequence joins TRBV18 and TRBJ2-7; perhaps TRBD1 as D (5 bases). Trimming pared 2 bases from V and 2 bases from J, leaving 10 bases between. From germline, CDR1 is KGHSH and CDR2 LQKENI. CDR3 length: 14 residues. Full variable domain (remainder filled in from reference TRBV18 and TRBJ2-7): NAGVMQNPRHLVRRRGQEARLRCSPMKGHSHVYWYRQLPEEGLKFMVYLQKENIIDESGMPKERFSAEFPKEGPSILRIQQVVRGDSAAYFCASSPVDSTYEQYFGPGTRLTVT.

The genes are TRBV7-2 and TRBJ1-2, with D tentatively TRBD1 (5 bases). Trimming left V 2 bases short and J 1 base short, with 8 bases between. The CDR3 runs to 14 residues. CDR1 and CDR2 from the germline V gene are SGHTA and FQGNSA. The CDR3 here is CASSLSRDNYGYTF. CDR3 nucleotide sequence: TGTGCCAGCAGCTTATCCAGGGATAACTATGGCTACACCTTC.